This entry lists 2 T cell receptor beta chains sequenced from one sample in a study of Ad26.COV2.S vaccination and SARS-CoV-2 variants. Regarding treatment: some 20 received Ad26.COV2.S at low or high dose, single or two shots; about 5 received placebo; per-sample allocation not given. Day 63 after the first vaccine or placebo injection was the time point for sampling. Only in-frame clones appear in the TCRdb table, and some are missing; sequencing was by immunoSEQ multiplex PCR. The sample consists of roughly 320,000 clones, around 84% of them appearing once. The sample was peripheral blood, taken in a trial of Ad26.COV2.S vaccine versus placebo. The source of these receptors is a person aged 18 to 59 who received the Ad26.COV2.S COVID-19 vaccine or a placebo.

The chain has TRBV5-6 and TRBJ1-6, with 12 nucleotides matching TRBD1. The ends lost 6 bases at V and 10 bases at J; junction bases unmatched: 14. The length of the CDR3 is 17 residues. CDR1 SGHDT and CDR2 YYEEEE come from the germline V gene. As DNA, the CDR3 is TGTGCCAGCACCAGTAACCGGGACAGGGGGCGAAGATCACCCCTCCACTTT. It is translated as CASTSNRDRGRRSPLHF.

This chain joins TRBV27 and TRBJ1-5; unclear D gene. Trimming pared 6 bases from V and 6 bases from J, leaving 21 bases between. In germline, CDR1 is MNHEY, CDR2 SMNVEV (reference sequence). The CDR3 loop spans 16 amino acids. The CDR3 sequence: CASSQNGVLKGQPQHF. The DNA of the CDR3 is TGTGCCAGCAGCCAAAACGGCGTACTAAAGGGTCAGCCCCAGCATTTT.